One sample yielded the 27 T cell receptor beta chains listed below, sequenced in a study of T cells and Merkel cell carcinoma outcomes (dated by TCRdb to about 2020). Libraries were constructed by the immunoSEQ multiplex PCR assay. As stored in TCRdb, this immuneACCESS dataset retains in-frame rearrangements with V and J assigned. A fraction of the clones does not appear; measured against another copy, unresolved V genes explain less than half of the discrepancy, and the remainder lacks a known reason. The sample yields about 6,000 clones; 60% to 80% were counted once. The ten largest clonotypes hold less than 6.5% of the sample. Sequenced material: tumor tissue from Merkel cell carcinoma. The receptor source for this set is a human donor with Merkel cell carcinoma.

This clone was recorded only once. The V and J genes are TRBV5-1 and TRBJ2-5, with 7 bases matching TRBD2. Germline loops: CDR1 SGHRS, CDR2 YFSETQ. V dropped 2 bases and J dropped 5; count of bases not matched to a gene: 6. This CDR3 is 14 amino acids long. For the CDR3, the DNA is TGCGCCAGCAGCTTCCCGGGGAGGGCGGAGACCCAGTACTTC. Translated, it gives CASSFPGRAETQYF.

As concerns this clone: Compared with germline, one end of the junction differs, possibly owing to a read error. The V and J genes are TRBV4-2 and TRBJ1-6; 9 bases align to TRBD1. Looked up from germline, CDR1 is LGHNA and CDR2 is YNFKEQ. CDR3 length: 17 amino acids. The chain's CDR3 is CASSQVGGTGQGSPLHF. DNA of the CDR3: TGTGCCAGTAGCCAAGTCGGCGGGACAGGGCAAGGTTCACCCCTCCACTTT.

The gene calls are TRBV7-2 and TRBJ2-5, with D possibly matching TRBD2 (6 bases). CDR1 and CDR2 (germline): SGHTA, FQGNSA. Trimming stripped 1 base from V and 4 bases from J, with 10 bases between. This CDR3 is built from 14 residues. CDR3 sequence (DNA): TGTGCCAGCAGCTTAGATGGGGGAGGAGAGACCCAGTACTTC. Encoded protein: CASSLDGGGETQYF.

The chain joins TRBV9 to TRBJ1-2; 7 positions match TRBD1. V lost 3 bases to trimming and J lost 8 bases; unmatched junction nucleotides: 10. Germline CDR1 reads SGDLS; CDR2 reads YYNGEE. The CDR3 has 14 residues. The CDR3 DNA reads TGTGCCAGCAGCGCGGCAGGGGGATCAGGGGGCTACACCTTC. Translated, it gives CASSAAGGSGGYTF.

The chain uses TRBV19 and TRBJ2-7, with 7 bases that match TRBD2. Germline V gene data show CDR1 as LNHDA and CDR2 as SQIVND (reference sequence). The trim removed 6 bases at V and 1 base at J, leaving 9 bases unmatched. This CDR3 is built from 15 residues. CDR3: CASSPTGEGSYEQYF. As DNA, the CDR3 is TGTGCCAGTAGCCCTACGGGGGAGGGTTCCTACGAGCAGTACTTC.

The chain couples TRBV7-9 to TRBJ2-7; D is perhaps TRBD2 (6 bases). Trimming shortened V by 3 bases and J by 7 bases, and 16 bases separated the two germline ends. Germline V gene lookup returns CDR1 SEHNR and CDR2 FQNEAQ (reference sequence). This CDR3 has 14 residues. The CDR3 sequence: CASSFGLSAGEQYF. CDR3 DNA: TGTGCCAGCAGCTTCGGACTGTCGGCGGGGGAGCAGTACTTC.

The rearrangement links TRBV7-2 to TRBJ2-5; TRBD2 aligns across 7 bases. The CDR3 covers 13 residues. The trim removed 3 bases at V and 5 bases at J, leaving 3 bases unmatched. The germline V gene encodes CDR1 SGHTA and CDR2 FQGNSA. The CDR3 reads CASSFAGEETQYF. The CDR3 DNA is TGTGCCAGCAGCTTTGCGGGGGAGGAGACCCAGTACTTC.

The V and J genes are TRBV18 and TRBJ2-5, with 7 bases matching TRBD2. Germline loops: CDR1 KGHSH, CDR2 LQKENI. This CDR3 is built from 16 residues. Germline trimming cut 0 bases from V and 2 bases from J; bases unmatched to any gene: 6. CDR3 in amino acids: CASSPPQPGLQETQYF. As DNA, the CDR3 is TGTGCCAGCTCACCACCCCAGCCGGGACTACAAGAGACCCAGTACTTC.

The chain uses TRBV5-1 and TRBJ1-2; 12 positions match TRBD1. This CDR3 spans 14 amino acids. The trim removed 4 bases at V and 8 bases at J, leaving 6 bases unmatched. Germline CDR1 and CDR2: SGHRS and YFSETQ. CDR3 region: CASSPGQGAAGYTF. In nucleotides, the CDR3 is TGCGCCAGCAGCCCGGGACAGGGGGCTGCGGGCTACACCTTC.

The rearrangement joins TRBV4-1 to TRBJ2-5, with 7 nucleotides matching TRBD1. The ends lost 2 bases at V and 2 bases at J; junction bases unmatched: 5. The CDR3 is 15 residues long. Germline loops: CDR1 MGHRA, CDR2 YSYEKL. CDR3 in DNA: TGCGCCAGCAGCCAACCCGACAGGGAACAAGAGACCCAGTACTTC. As protein: CASSQPDREQETQYF.

V gene TRBV5-1 combines with J gene TRBJ2-5; TRBD1 matches at 8 bases. CDR3 length equals 15 residues. Germline V lookup: CDR1 SGHRS, CDR2 YFSETQ. V shed 0 bases and J 0 bases; nucleotides not matched to a gene: 1. The CDR3 DNA is TGCGCCAGCAGCTTGGGACAGGGGTACCAAGAGACCCAGTACTTC. It codes for CASSLGQGYQETQYF. The full variable domain, its missing parts supplied by reference TRBV5-1 and TRBJ2-5, is KAGVTQTPRYLIKTRGQQVTLSCSPISGHRSVSWYQQTPGQGLQFLFEYFSETQRNKGNFPGRFSGRQFSNSRSEMNVSTLELGDSALYLCASSLGQGYQETQYFGPGTRLLVL.

This chain connects TRBV25-1 to TRBJ2-5, with D unresolved. Germline lookup yields CDR1 MGHDK and CDR2 SYGVNS. The CDR3 is 11 amino acids. V was cut by 4 bases and J by 7 bases, with 7 bases left in between. The CDR3 loop reads CASSVGRTQYF. CDR3 in DNA: TGTGCCAGCAGTGTAGGCCGGACCCAGTACTTC.

This clone turned up a few times. This chain connects TRBV13 to TRBJ1-1, with TRBD1 matching over 7 bases. V was pared by 6 bases and J by 4 bases, with 11 bases of the junction left unmatched. Germline loops: CDR1 PRHDT, CDR2 FYEKMQ (reference sequence). CDR3 size: 15 residues. The CDR3 DNA reads as TGTGCCAGCAGTTACAACAGGGGCGGAGTCACTGAAGCTTTCTTT. This gives the protein CASSYNRGGVTEAFF. Based on the CDR3 plus reference TRBV13 and TRBJ1-1, the full variable domain is AAGVIQSPRHLIKEKRETATLKCYPIPRHDTVYWYQQGPGQDPQFLISFYEKMQSDKGSIPDRFSAQQFSDYHSELNMSSLELGDSALYFCASSYNRGGVTEAFFGQGTRLTVV.

The chain carries TRBV7-8 and TRBJ1-5; D is unresolved. There are 12 residues in the CDR3. Trimming took off 3 bases at V and 8 bases at J, with 8 bases between the two ends. In germline, CDR1 is SGHVS, CDR2 FQNEAQ. This CDR3 is CASSLDVEPQHF. CDR3 sequence (DNA): TGTGCCAGCAGCTTGGACGTTGAGCCCCAGCATTTT.

The rearrangement links TRBV5-4 to TRBJ1-6; weak D call: TRBD1 (5 bases). Trimming took off 0 bases at V and 10 bases at J, with 14 bases between the two ends. The CDR3 extends over 15 amino acids. Germline CDR1 reads SGHNT; CDR2 reads YYREEE (reference sequence). CDR3 protein: CASSLGGTLGSPLHF. CDR3 sequence (DNA): TGTGCCAGCAGCTTGGGCGGGACCCTGGGGTCACCCCTCCACTTT.

This rearrangement joins TRBV20-1 to TRBJ2-3, with 7 bases identical to TRBD2. The J segment lost 10 bases and the V segment lost 6 bases, leaving 7 bases of the junction unmatched. CDR1 and CDR2 (germline): DFQATT, SNEGSKA (reference sequence). The CDR3 runs to 11 residues. CDR3 region: CSAVESGAQYF. DNA of the CDR3: TGCAGTGCCGTAGAGAGCGGGGCGCAGTATTTT.

This clone has just one count. The same CDR3 is also encoded by other DNA sequences in this sample. The chain links TRBV28 to TRBJ2-7; D perhaps matches TRBD1 (6 bases). Germline CDR1 is MDHEN and CDR2 is SYDVKM. This CDR3 contains 13 residues. V dropped 5 bases and J dropped 1 base, with 9 bases sitting between them. The CDR3 loop reads CASSPGQSYEQYF. The CDR3 DNA reads TGTGCCAGCAGTCCGGGACAATCCTACGAGCAGTACTTC.

The chain couples TRBV2 to TRBJ2-1; 15 nucleotides match TRBD2. V trimming: 6 bases; J trimming: 1 base; junction bases outside the gene matches: 4. This CDR3 is 17 amino acids long. CDR1 and CDR2 from the germline V gene are SNHLY and FYNNEI. The CDR3 nucleotides read TGTGCCAGCAGACCCGGGACTAGCGGGGGGTCCTACAATGAGCAGTTCTTC. Amino acids: CASRPGTSGGSYNEQFF.

This chain links TRBV2 with TRBJ2-7; 14 positions agree with TRBD2. J gave up 5 bases and V 6 bases, and 6 bases lay outside the gene matches. CDR1 and CDR2 from the germline V gene are SNHLY and FYNNEI. The CDR3 sequence is 15 residues long. The CDR3 loop is CASRPWGLAGDEQYF. The CDR3 DNA reads TGTGCCAGCAGGCCCTGGGGACTAGCGGGAGACGAGCAGTACTTC.

This clone was seen more than once but under ten times. This chain connects TRBV6-5 to TRBJ1-6, with TRBD1 matching 9 bases. Germline CDR1 is MNHEY and CDR2 is SVGAGI. The trim removed 6 bases at V and 9 bases at J, leaving 6 bases unmatched. CDR3 length: 14 amino acids. The DNA of the CDR3 is TGTGCCAGCAGACTTACAGGGGGCTCTTCACCCCTCCACTTT. Protein product: CASRLTGGSSPLHF.

The chain employs TRBV6-6 and TRBJ1-5; the D gene is possibly TRBD1 (5 bases). Trimming removed 6 bases from V and 0 bases from J, with 15 bases in between. The germline gives CDR1 MNHNY, CDR2 SVGAGI (reference sequence). This CDR3 is 16 amino acids long. CDR3 in DNA: TGTGCCAGCAGCCACGGGACCGTGCATAGCAATCAGCCCCAGCATTTT. Protein: CASSHGTVHSNQPQHF.

V is TRBV5-1 and J is TRBJ2-3; D is possibly TRBD1 or TRBD2 (5 bases each). The V end lost 4 bases, the J end lost 3 bases, and 18 bases lay between the germline ends. CDR1 and CDR2 (germline): SGHRS, YFSETQ. This CDR3 comprises 16 residues. CDR3 sequence (DNA): TGCGCCAGCAGCGCCCGACAGCCCCGGGGTACAGATACGCAGTATTTT. Translation: CASSARQPRGTDTQYF.

The chain couples TRBV5-1 to TRBJ1-2; TRBD1 matches 7 bases. With V trimmed by 4 bases and J by 6 bases, 3 bases remained unmatched. The CDR3 has 12 amino acids. The germline V gene has CDR1 SGHRS and CDR2 YFSETQ. The CDR3 sequence: CASSVTGNGYTF. The DNA of the CDR3 is TGCGCCAGCAGCGTGACAGGGAATGGCTACACCTTC.

The table lists this clone with a count of one. This chain connects TRBV5-5 to TRBJ2-7, with D tentatively TRBD1 (6 bases). Trimming took 1 base from V and 2 from J, leaving 13 bases between them. CDR1 and CDR2 from the germline V gene are SGHKS and YYEKEE (reference sequence). The CDR3 has 15 amino acids. The CDR3 DNA reads TGTGCCAGCAGCTTGTCGACAGGAAAAGCCTACGAGCAGTACTTC. It codes for CASSLSTGKAYEQYF.

The chain has TRBV29-1 and TRBJ1-2; the D is unclear. V was cut by 6 bases and J by 5 bases, with 10 bases left in between. The CDR3 loop spans 11 amino acids. CDR1 and CDR2 from the germline V gene are SQVTM and ANQGSEA. CDR3 residues: CSVGQDYGYTF. CDR3 sequence (DNA): TGCAGCGTAGGTCAAGATTATGGCTACACCTTC.

The chain is built from TRBV7-8 and TRBJ2-7; 10 nucleotides align to TRBD1. V lost 5 bases and J lost 3; bases outside the gene matches: 13. The CDR3 loop spans 17 amino acids. CDR1 is SGHVS, CDR2 FQNEAQ, per germline. In DNA form, the CDR3 reads TGTGCCAGCAGCCCTAGGGAGGTCGGGACAGGGGTCTACGAGCAGTACTTC. Protein product: CASSPREVGTGVYEQYF. The variable domain in full, completed from reference TRBV7-8 and TRBJ2-7, reads GAGVSQSPRYKVAKRGQDVALRCDPISGHVSLFWYQQALGQGPEFLTYFQNEAQLDKSGLPSDRFFAERPEGSVSTLKIQRTQQEDSAVYLCASSPREVGTGVYEQYFGPGTRLTVT.

V gene TRBV5-6 combines with J gene TRBJ2-7; D is undetermined. The CDR3 is 15 amino acids. V was trimmed by 4 bases and J by 0 bases, leaving 14 bases between them. In germline, CDR1 is SGHDT, CDR2 YYEEEE. CDR3 bases: TGTGCCAGCAGCCGCAGGTGGCCCCTCTCCTACGAGCAGTACTTC. Translating gives CASSRRWPLSYEQYF.